Each of the 11 T cell receptor beta chains below was sequenced from the same sample in a study of T cell responses to AZD1222 COVID-19 vaccine. Repertoires were generated with immunoSEQ multiplex PCR, while TCRdb's copy carries only in-frame clones and drops some. This table holds some 96,000 clones, roughly 84% found once. The sequenced sample was peripheral blood, obtained 28 days after the second AZD1222 dose. These receptors were taken from an adult who received the AZD1222 COVID-19 vaccine.

V is TRBV2 and J is TRBJ2-7; no clear D gene. Germline assignment: CDR1 SNHLY and CDR2 FYNNEI. V dropped 6 bases and J dropped 4 bases, with 13 bases sitting between them. This CDR3 spans 13 amino acids. CDR3 coding DNA: TGTGCCAGCAGCGAAAGGGTTGCGTACGAGCAGTACTTC. It yields the protein CASSERVAYEQYF.

The chain uses TRBV11-3 and TRBJ2-3, with 11 bases that match TRBD2. Germline trimming cut 8 bases from V and 2 bases from J; bases unmatched to any gene: 6. Germline loops: CDR1 SGHNT, CDR2 YENEEA. The CDR3 loop spans 15 amino acids. CDR3 in amino acids: CASAKTSGTTDTQYF. For the CDR3, the DNA is TGTGCCAGCGCCAAGACTAGCGGGACCACAGATACGCAGTATTTT.

The chain has TRBV5-1 and TRBJ2-7; TRBD2 matches 7 bases. J was trimmed by 2 bases and V by 2 bases; bases with no gene match: 7. Germline V gives CDR1 SGHRS, CDR2 YFSETQ. This CDR3 comprises 15 residues. The CDR3 spells CASSFSGGSTYEQYF. CDR3 in DNA: TGCGCCAGCAGCTTCTCCGGGGGGTCCACCTACGAGCAGTACTTC.

The V and J genes are TRBV19 and TRBJ2-7, with 7 nucleotides matching TRBD1. The CDR3 contains 14 residues. V lost 5 bases, J lost 6 bases, and 10 bases stayed unmatched. Germline loops: CDR1 LNHDA, CDR2 SQIVND (reference sequence). As DNA, the CDR3 is TGTGCCAGTAGTGCGCTAGTCAGGGACAGCGAGCAGTACTTC. Amino acid sequence: CASSALVRDSEQYF.

The J gene is TRBJ2-2, the V gene TRBV3-1 (or the pseudogene TRBV3-2); D remains ambiguous. This CDR3 contains 14 residues. The ends were cut back, 1 base at V and 1 base at J, with 4 bases in the middle. CDR1 and CDR2 from the germline V gene are LGHDT and YNNKEL (reference sequence). This CDR3 reads CASSQGWNTGELFF. The CDR3 nucleotides read TGTGCCAGCAGCCAAGGATGGAACACCGGGGAGCTGTTTTTT.

The chain couples TRBV6-5 to TRBJ1-5; D gene unclear. Germline-derived CDR1 and CDR2 are MNHEY and SVGAGI. Trimming cost V 7 bases and J 5 bases, with 12 bases left between them. The CDR3 loop spans 13 amino acids. The CDR3 sequence is CASILEGYQPQHF. CDR3 coding DNA: TGTGCCAGCATACTGGAGGGATATCAGCCCCAGCATTTT.

This chain uses TRBV19 with TRBJ2-4; D is ambiguous. V was cut by 3 bases and J by 0 bases, with 15 bases left in between. The germline CDR1 and CDR2 sequences are LNHDA and SQIVND (reference sequence). CDR3 length: 17 amino acids. CDR3 region: CASSMTALGLAKNIQYF. The CDR3 bases are TGTGCCAGTAGTATGACTGCCCTAGGGCTAGCCAAAAACATTCAGTACTTC.

The chain employs TRBV19 and TRBJ2-7; D is unresolved. The CDR3 has 13 residues. Germline V lookup: CDR1 LNHDA, CDR2 SQIVND (reference sequence). The ends were cut back, 3 bases at V and 7 bases at J, with 13 bases in the middle. For the CDR3, the DNA is TGTGCCAGTAGTATCCAGGCCCGGATGGAGCAGTACTTC. It is translated as CASSIQARMEQYF. Supplemented by reference TRBV19 and TRBJ2-7, the full variable domain reads DGGITQSPKYLFRKEGQNVTLSCEQNLNHDAMYWYRQDPGQGLRLIYYSQIVNDFQKGDIAEGYSVSREKKESFPLTVTSAQKNPTAFYLCASSIQARMEQYFGPGTRLTVT.

The chain has TRBV10-3 and TRBJ2-3; D may be TRBD1 or TRBD2 (5 bases each). Germline V CDR1 and CDR2: ENHRY, SYGVKD. The CDR3 extends over 15 amino acids. With 8 bases removed from V and 0 bases from J, the gap between germline ends came to 15 bases. CDR3 DNA sequence: TGTGCCATCGGTGTTGGGGGAACTAGCACAGATACGCAGTATTTT. Its protein product is CAIGVGGTSTDTQYF.

J is TRBJ2-1 and V is TRBV18; the D is unclear. Germline-derived CDR1 and CDR2 are KGHSH and LQKENI. V dropped 1 base and J dropped 3 bases, with 13 bases sitting between them. The CDR3 runs 16 residues. The CDR3 reads CASSPRAPDLYNEQFF. CDR3 bases: TGTGCCAGCTCACCACGAGCCCCGGACCTCTACAATGAGCAGTTCTTC.

V and J are TRBV27 and TRBJ2-7; 7 positions match TRBD2. CDR1 is MNHEY and CDR2 is SMNVEV in the germline V gene (reference sequence). Trimming cost V 5 bases and J 2 bases; bases outside gene matches: 12. This CDR3 is built from 16 residues. The CDR3 here is CASSPQRSSGPYEQYF. CDR3 sequence (DNA): TGTGCCAGCAGTCCGCAAAGGAGTAGCGGGCCCTACGAGCAGTACTTC.